The 2 T cell receptor beta chains given below trace back to one sample, sequenced in a study of CD8 T cells in Susac syndrome (dated by TCRdb to between 2019 and 2020). Libraries were made using the immunoSEQ multiplex PCR assay. RNA was extracted with the RNeasy kit and roughly 0.45 to 1 ug was reverse transcribed using random hexamers. The public reads were quality trimmed at Q25 with fastp and then assembled into clones with MiXCR by TCRdb, keeping productive beta chains. Merged by CDR3 protein, the rows form single entries marked with the most common genes and DNA. The table for this sample lists 180,000 or so distinct CDR3 sequences; around 94% of them were counted only once. Roughly 0.14% of the sample rests with the top ten. The specimen was CD4+ T cells from PBMCs. Receptors were obtained from a human donor in good health.

J is TRBJ1-1 and V is TRBV15, with D hard to call. CDR1 LNHNV and CDR2 YYDKDF come from the germline V gene (reference sequence). The ends were cut back, 1 base at V and 0 bases at J, with 3 bases in the middle. The CDR3 covers 13 residues. The CDR3 sequence is CATSRVMNTEAFF. DNA of the CDR3: TGTGCCACCAGCAGAGTCATGAACACTGAAGCTTTCTTT.

The gene calls are TRBV7-8 and TRBJ1-5, with D possibly TRBD1 on 5 matching bases. Germline V gene data show CDR1 as SGHVS and CDR2 as FQNEAQ. V lost 4 bases and J lost 4, with 11 bases in between. This CDR3 has 14 residues. DNA for the CDR3: TGTGCCAGCAGCTCCATCGCAGGGAATCAGCCCCAGCATTTT. Translating gives CASSSIAGNQPQHF. Looking up the rest from reference TRBV7-8 and TRBJ1-5 gives the full variable domain: GAGVSQSPRYKVAKRGQDVALRCDPISGHVSLFWYQQALGQGPEFLTYFQNEAQLDKSGLPSDRFFAERPEGSVSTLKIQRTQQEDSAVYLCASSSIAGNQPQHFGDGTRLSIL.